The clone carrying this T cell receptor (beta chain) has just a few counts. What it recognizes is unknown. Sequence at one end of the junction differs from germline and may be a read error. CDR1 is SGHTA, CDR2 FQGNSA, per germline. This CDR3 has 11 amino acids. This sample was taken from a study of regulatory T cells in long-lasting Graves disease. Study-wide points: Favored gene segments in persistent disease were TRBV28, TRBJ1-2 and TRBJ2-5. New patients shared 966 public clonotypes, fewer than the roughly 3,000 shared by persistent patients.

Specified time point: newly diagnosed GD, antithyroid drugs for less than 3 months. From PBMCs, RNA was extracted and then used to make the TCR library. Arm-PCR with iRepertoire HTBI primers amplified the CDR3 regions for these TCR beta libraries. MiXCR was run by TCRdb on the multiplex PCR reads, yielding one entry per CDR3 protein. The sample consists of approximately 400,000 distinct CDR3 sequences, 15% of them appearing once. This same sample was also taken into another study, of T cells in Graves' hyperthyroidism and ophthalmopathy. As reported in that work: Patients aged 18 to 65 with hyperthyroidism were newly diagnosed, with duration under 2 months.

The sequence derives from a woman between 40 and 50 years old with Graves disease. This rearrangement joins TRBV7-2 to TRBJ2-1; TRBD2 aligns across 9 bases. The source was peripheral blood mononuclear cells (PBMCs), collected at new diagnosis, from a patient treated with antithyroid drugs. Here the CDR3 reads CTSSLDQREDF. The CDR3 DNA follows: TGTACCAGCAGCTTAGATCAGCGGGAGGACTTC.